The 26 T cell receptor beta chains below come from one sample, sequenced in a study of early T cells in non-severe SARS-CoV-2 infection. TCRdb used MiXCR to reprocess the 5' RACE reads, holding one entry per CDR3 protein. The sample has fewer than 50,000 distinct CDR3 sequences, around 5.7% seen once. Material: whole blood. The receptors stem from an adult who was a healthcare worker with PCR-confirmed SARS-CoV-2 infection or an uninfected control (not recorded which).

This clonotype was picked up many times. The CDR3 nucleotides are TGTGCCAGCAGTTTAGGGGTTGGAAACACCATATATTTT. Translating gives CASSLGVGNTIYF. The chain combines TRBV28 with TRBJ1-3, with no clear D. The CDR3 loop spans 13 amino acids. The V gene lost 2 bases and the J gene lost 3 bases, with 5 bases spanning the gap. The germline gives CDR1 MDHEN, CDR2 SYDVKM.

This chain uses TRBV19 with TRBJ1-1; D unresolved. CDR1 and CDR2 (germline): LNHDA, SQIVND (reference sequence). The CDR3 is 11 amino acids. With 10 bases removed from V and 3 bases from J, the gap between germline ends came to 9 bases. The CDR3 reads CATSLDTEAFF. Here the CDR3 DNA reads TGTGCCACCTCTTTGGACACTGAAGCTTTCTTT.

This clonotype was seen repeatedly, ten times or more. The chain uses TRBV3-1 and TRBJ2-7; 7 nucleotides align to TRBD1. The V and J ends lost 3 bases and 2 bases, in that order; junction bases with no gene match: 4. This CDR3 comprises 14 residues. Germline V gives CDR1 LGHDT, CDR2 YNNKEL (reference sequence). The CDR3 protein is CASSHPGQTYEQYF. DNA for the CDR3: TGTGCCAGCAGCCATCCGGGACAGACCTACGAGCAGTACTTC.

This clonotype was observed at least ten times. The rearrangement uses TRBV20-1 and TRBJ1-1; 9 positions match TRBD1. The CDR3 sequence is 14 residues long. Losses at the gene ends were 6 bases for V and 4 bases for J; bases not matched to a gene: 9. Germline loops: CDR1 DFQATT, CDR2 SNEGSKA (reference sequence). CDR3 sequence: CSAADRGSRTEAFF. Here the CDR3 DNA reads TGCAGTGCCGCTGACAGGGGGAGTCGCACTGAAGCTTTCTTT.

This clonotype was detected ten times or more. CDR3 amino acids: CASSLGSVGYTF. CDR3 nucleotide sequence: TGTGCCAGCAGCTTAGGAAGTGTGGGCTACACCTTC. V usage is TRBV7-9 and J usage is TRBJ1-2; unclear D gene. V dropped 1 base and J dropped 8 bases, with 8 bases sitting between them. This CDR3 is 12 amino acids long. CDR1 SEHNR and CDR2 FQNEAQ come from the germline V gene (reference sequence).

The sample holds many counts of this clonotype. The chain joins TRBV7-9 to TRBJ1-2; D is unresolved. This CDR3 comprises 15 residues. The germline V gene encodes CDR1 SEHNR and CDR2 FQNEAQ (reference sequence). V was shortened by 5 bases and J by 7 bases, with 20 bases between the two germline ends. CDR3 in DNA: TGTGCCAGCAGCGACATGACCGCTGCACCACTTGGCTACACCTTC. Protein: CASSDMTAAPLGYTF.

This clonotype showed up many times. The gene calls are TRBV27 and TRBJ2-5; 10 bases are a match to TRBD2. The CDR3 sequence is 14 residues long. Germline CDR1 is MNHEY and CDR2 is SMNVEV (reference sequence). The J segment lost 1 base and the V segment lost 7 bases, leaving 3 bases of the junction unmatched. CDR3 sequence (DNA): TGTGCCAGCAAGTGGACTAGCGGCCAAGAGACCCAGTACTTC. This gives the protein CASKWTSGQETQYF.

The sample holds many counts of this clonotype. The gene calls are TRBV11-2 and TRBJ2-2; possible D gene TRBD1, 6 bases. Trimming removed 4 bases at V and 1 base at J, with 10 bases between. The CDR3 length is 15 residues. The germline V gene encodes CDR1 SGHAT and CDR2 FQNNGV. CDR3 in amino acids: CASSSGTKNTGELFF. Here the CDR3 DNA reads TGTGCCAGCAGCTCCGGGACAAAGAACACCGGGGAGCTGTTTTTT.

In this sample, this clonotype turned up many times. The rearrangement joins TRBV11-2 to TRBJ2-2; 8 positions match TRBD1. This CDR3 is 18 amino acids long. Germline CDR1 SGHAT, CDR2 FQNNGV. With V trimmed by 5 bases and J by 5 bases, 16 bases remained unmatched. The DNA of the CDR3 is TGTGCCAGCAGCACGATCTCGGACAGGGCGGTTAGGACCGGGGAGCTGTTTTTT. Translation gives CASSTISDRAVRTGELFF.

In this sample, this clonotype turned up many times. The rearrangement uses TRBV6-2 or TRBV6-3 and TRBJ2-7, with D maybe TRBD1 (6 bases). The germline V gene has CDR1 MNHEY and CDR2 SVGEGT. The CDR3 covers 14 residues. V lost 2 bases, J lost 0 bases, and 8 bases lay in between. The CDR3 sequence: CASSYRDNSYEQYF. CDR3 nucleotides: TGTGCCAGCAGTTACCGGGACAACTCCTACGAGCAGTACTTC.

The chain employs TRBV3-1 and TRBJ1-3, with D possibly matching TRBD1 (6 bases). Germline values: CDR1 LGHDT, CDR2 YNNKEL (reference sequence). The CDR3 covers 14 residues. Trimming removed 6 bases from V and 1 base from J, with 10 bases in between. CDR3 sequence reads: CASRRTVSGNTIYF. CDR3 DNA: TGTGCCAGCAGACGGACAGTGTCTGGAAACACCATATATTTT.

There are many counts of this clonotype. V usage is TRBV5-1 and J usage is TRBJ1-2; D unclear. CDR1 is SGHRS and CDR2 is YFSETQ in the germline V gene. Trimming cost V 0 bases and J 4 bases, with 10 bases left between them. CDR3 length equals 14 residues. CDR3 loop: CASSLEAPGYGYTF. The CDR3 nucleotides read TGCGCCAGCAGCTTGGAGGCGCCTGGCTATGGCTACACCTTC. Full variable domain (remainder filled in from reference TRBV5-1 and TRBJ1-2): KAGVTQTPRYLIKTRGQQVTLSCSPISGHRSVSWYQQTPGQGLQFLFEYFSETQRNKGNFPGRFSGRQFSNSRSEMNVSTLELGDSALYLCASSLEAPGYGYTFGSGTRLTVV.

This chain connects TRBV6-2 or TRBV6-3 to TRBJ2-7; the match to TRBD1 covers 7 bases. Trimming at V came to 7 bases and at J to 6 bases, leaving 12 bases not matched to a gene. This CDR3 has 14 amino acids. Germline V gives CDR1 MNHEY, CDR2 SVGEGT. The CDR3 DNA is TGTGCCAGCACCTTACCCGTGCCAGGGGGCGAGCAGTACTTC. This gives the protein CASTLPVPGGEQYF.

This clonotype has ten or more counts. In DNA, the CDR3 is TGCAGCGGATACAGGGGAACGAACACTGAAGCTTTCTTT. It codes for CSGYRGTNTEAFF. The chain carries TRBV29-1 and TRBJ1-1; 7 bases fit TRBD1. This CDR3 region has 13 residues. V dropped 7 bases and J dropped 1; count of bases not matched to a gene: 6. CDR1 SQVTM and CDR2 ANQGSEA come from the germline V gene.

At least ten counts were recorded for this clonotype. This rearrangement joins TRBV6-5 to TRBJ2-1, with TRBD1 identical over 7 bases. V shed 4 bases and J 7 bases; nucleotides not matched to a gene: 10. Germline assignment: CDR1 MNHEY and CDR2 SVGAGI. There are 15 residues in the CDR3. The CDR3 loop is CASSSRQGFTNEQFF. The CDR3 region has the DNA TGTGCCAGCAGTTCACGACAGGGTTTTACAAATGAGCAGTTCTTC.

This clonotype was detected a few times. The rearrangement uses TRBV10-3 and TRBJ1-5; D not certain. The CDR3 consists of 14 residues. V shed 0 bases and J shed 3 bases, with 6 bases lying between them. Germline CDR1 ENHRY, CDR2 SYGVKD. CDR3 DNA sequence: TGTGCCATCAGTGAGTCCCCGGACAATCAGCCCCAGCATTTT. Its translation is CAISESPDNQPQHF.

This clonotype was seen ten or more times. The genes are TRBV3-1 and TRBJ1-2; 11 positions match TRBD1. CDR3 size: 13 residues. Germline lookup yields CDR1 LGHDT and CDR2 YNNKEL (reference sequence). Trimming cost V 5 bases and J 6 bases; bases outside gene matches: 2. The CDR3 reads CASSWTGGDGYTF. The CDR3 DNA follows: TGTGCCAGCAGCTGGACAGGGGGCGATGGCTACACCTTC.

The sample holds many counts of this clonotype. The chain couples TRBV2 to TRBJ1-4, with D maybe TRBD1 (5 bases). V gave up 2 bases and J gave up 7 bases, with 14 bases separating them. The CDR3 contains 15 residues. Germline loops: CDR1 SNHLY, CDR2 FYNNEI. DNA of the CDR3: TGTGCCAGCAGTGAAATGGGCCAGGGCTTTGAAAAACTGTTTTTT. Protein: CASSEMGQGFEKLFF.

This clonotype has a count of ten or more. The chain couples TRBV7-9 to TRBJ1-1; TRBD1 aligns across 7 bases. Germline lookup yields CDR1 SEHNR and CDR2 FQNEAQ (reference sequence). V lost 5 bases, J lost 4 bases, and 7 bases stayed unmatched. The CDR3 length is 14 residues. For the CDR3, the DNA is TGTGCCAGCAGCCCAAGGGGGCCGAGCACTGAAGCTTTCTTT. Its protein is CASSPRGPSTEAFF.

This clonotype appeared many times. The chain combines TRBV29-1 with TRBJ1-2; TRBD1 matches 8 bases. The trim removed 5 bases at V and 7 bases at J, leaving 9 bases unmatched. Per the germline V gene, CDR1 is SQVTM and CDR2 is ANQGSEA. The length of the CDR3 is 13 residues. DNA for the CDR3: TGCAGCGTTCGGACAGGGTTGGGGATTGGCTACACCTTC. It codes for CSVRTGLGIGYTF.

The rearrangement links TRBV7-9 to TRBJ2-2; 9 bases are a match to TRBD1. The CDR3 sequence is 17 residues long. V trimming: 0 bases; J trimming: 4 bases; junction bases outside the gene matches: 6. CDR1 and CDR2 from the germline V gene are SEHNR and FQNEAQ (reference sequence). The CDR3 coding sequence is TGTGCCAGCAGCTTAGCTACAGGGGGCAGTATCACCGGGGAGCTGTTTTTT. Amino acids: CASSLATGGSITGELFF.

This clonotype was observed many times. This chain joins TRBV27 and TRBJ2-1; weak D call: TRBD1 (6 bases). The CDR3 has 14 amino acids. CDR1 and CDR2 (germline): MNHEY, SMNVEV (reference sequence). Trimming took 2 bases from V and 7 from J, leaving 12 bases between them. The CDR3 spells CASSLRDIWNEQFF. The CDR3 DNA follows: TGTGCCAGCAGTTTAAGGGACATCTGGAATGAGCAGTTCTTC.

This clonotype has a count of ten or more. The chain employs TRBV20-1 and TRBJ1-2, with D unresolved. V was pared by 4 bases and J by 8 bases, with 17 bases between. Germline V gene lookup returns CDR1 DFQATT and CDR2 SNEGSKA (reference sequence). The CDR3 length is 13 residues. The CDR3 region has the DNA TGCAGTGCTAAGAGTCAGACTCTGGGCGGCTACACCTTC. Translated: CSAKSQTLGGYTF.

The table lists this clonotype with a few counts. The rearrangement uses TRBV12-3 or TRBV12-4 and TRBJ1-1; D may be TRBD1 (5 bases). Between the trimmed V and J ends, which lost 6 bases and 4 bases, there was a span of 15 bases. The CDR3 is 14 residues long. The CDR3 nucleotides read TGTGCCAGCAGCACCGGGACCGATTTCACTGAAGCTTTCTTT. Translation gives CASSTGTDFTEAFF.

This clonotype was picked up many times. The chain uses TRBV7-6 and TRBJ2-1, with D possibly matching TRBD1 (6 bases). This CDR3 region has 13 residues. Germline loops: CDR1 SGHVS, CDR2 FNYEAQ. Trimming took off 5 bases at V and 7 bases at J, with 12 bases between the two ends. The CDR3 reads CASSQQGRNEQFF. The CDR3 coding sequence is TGTGCCAGCAGCCAACAGGGTAGGAATGAGCAGTTCTTC.

This clonotype has only a few counts. This chain uses TRBV12-3 or TRBV12-4 with TRBJ2-2, with D unresolved. The ends were cut back, 7 bases at V and 1 base at J, with 10 bases in the middle. The CDR3 extends over 14 amino acids. The CDR3 DNA is TGTGCCAGCACCTGGACGGTGAACACCGGGGAGCTGTTTTTT. This encodes CASTWTVNTGELFF.